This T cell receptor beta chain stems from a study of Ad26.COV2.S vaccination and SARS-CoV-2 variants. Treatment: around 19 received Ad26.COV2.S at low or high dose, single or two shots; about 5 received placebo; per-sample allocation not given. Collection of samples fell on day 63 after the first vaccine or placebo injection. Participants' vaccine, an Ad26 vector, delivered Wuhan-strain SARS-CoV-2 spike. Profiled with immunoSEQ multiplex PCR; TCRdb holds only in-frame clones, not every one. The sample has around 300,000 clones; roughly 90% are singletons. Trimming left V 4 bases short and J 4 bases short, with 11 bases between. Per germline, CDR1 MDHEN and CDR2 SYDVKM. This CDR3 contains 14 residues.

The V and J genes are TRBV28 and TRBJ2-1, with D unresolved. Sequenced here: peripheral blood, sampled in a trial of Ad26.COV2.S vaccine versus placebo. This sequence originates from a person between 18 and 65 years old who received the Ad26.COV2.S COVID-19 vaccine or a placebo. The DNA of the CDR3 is TGTGCCAGCAGTTCCCGTCTAGATTACAATGAGCAGTTCTTC. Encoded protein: CASSSRLDYNEQFF.